The rows below give T cell receptor beta chains drawn from one sample of a study of monozygotic twins with inflammatory bowel disease. TCRdb re-called the 5' RACE reads; one entry per CDR3 protein, DNA not given. This sample carries roughly 150,000 distinct CDR3 sequences, with 2.4% going to the ten biggest clones. The sample taken for sequencing was blood. These receptors came from a human donor with ulcerative colitis or Crohn's disease, or a healthy co-twin of an affected twin (not recorded which). The CDR3 runs from the conserved cysteine through the conserved F or W.

>TRBJ2-3|TRBV2
CASSDWETTDTQYF
>TRBJ2-1|TRBV7-8
CASSLARDLYNEQFF
>TRBJ2-1|TRBV5-1
CASSLVPRVTGEQFF
>TRBJ2-7|TRBV3-1
CASSPGTTRTTYEQYF
>TRBJ2-5|TRBV5-1
CASSLGLRGETQYF
>TRBJ2-5|TRBV7-2
CASSFAGTAQETQYF
>TRBJ2-7|TRBV4-3
CASSPRAGSQYEQYF
>TRBJ2-7|TRBV5-1
CASSPRTGGEQYF
>TRBJ2-7|TRBV20-1
CSAPQERYRSSYEQYF
>TRBJ2-1|TRBV11-1
CASLKTGGKVVWSYNEQFF
>TRBJ2-1|TRBV4-1
CASSQGTSWQFF
>TRBJ1-6|TRBV20-1
CSARDPRSSYNSPLHF
>TRBJ1-6|TRBV7-2
CASRPWTDPALHF
>TRBJ1-3|TRBV7-2
CASSPARAGNTIYF
>TRBJ1-5|TRBV20-1
CSATKQGNQPQHF
>TRBJ2-6|TRBV30
CAWRTGGAGANVLTF
>TRBJ2-1|TRBV4-2
CASSQDLGTDYNEQFF
>TRBJ2-5|TRBV4-3
CASSQEPGSYGETQYF
>TRBJ1-1|TRBV20-1
CSASGWDRAFAFF
>TRBJ2-1|TRBV11-2
CASSLEVAGGPYNEQFF
>TRBJ1-6|TRBV20-1
CSARFLGTGNNSPLHF
>TRBJ2-1|TRBV7-2
CASSRGTFSYNEQFF
>TRBJ2-1|TRBV5-1
CASSGRDRGYNEQFF
>TRBJ2-7|TRBV27
CASSLRIGQGEYEQYF
>TRBJ1-5|TRBV12-5
CASGLGDRGLTQAQHF
>TRBJ1-1|TRBV7-3
CASSSLGLPNTEAFF
>TRBJ2-7|TRBV4-2
CASSQDLAGSYEQYF
>TRBJ2-1|TRBV7-6
CASSLQGVSVNEQFF
>TRBJ1-1|TRBV3-1
CASSRTGGEAEAFF
>TRBJ1-6|TRBV6-5
CASSYDRANSPLHF
>TRBJ2-7|TRBV4-3
CASSHRTGPSYEQYF
>TRBJ2-7|TRBV5-1
CASSAGTGGEQYF
>TRBJ1-1|TRBV5-1
CASSYWTPMNTEAFF
>TRBJ2-1|TRBV6-1
CASSEALGSGGAVYNEQFF
>TRBJ1-2|TRBV7-2
CASSLDSLYYGYTF
>TRBJ2-7|TRBV7-2
CASSFPPGSYEQYF
>TRBJ2-3|TRBV6-5
CASSSSGTGSDTQYF
>TRBJ2-3|TRBV5-1
CASSSEPGLADEDTQYF
>TRBJ1-1|TRBV5-1
CASSLSTGIMNTEAFF
>TRBJ2-1|TRBV5-1
CASKLGGDNYNEQFF
>TRBJ2-1|TRBV7-3
CASSLVLGGRDEQFF
>TRBJ1-1|TRBV11-2
CASSLTLLNTEAFF
>TRBJ1-4|TRBV14
CASSLRQGTNEKLFF
>TRBJ2-7|TRBV6-5
CASSYSGLGSYEQYF
>TRBJ1-5|TRBV15
CATSHDSFSNQPQHF
>TRBJ2-4|TRBV20-1
CSATGRMLAKNIQYF
>TRBJ2-3|TRBV7-2
CASSLGSGGATRDTQYF
>TRBJ2-5|TRBV18
CASSPREGNQETQYF
>TRBJ2-7|TRBV29-1
CSAETGAYEQYF
>TRBJ2-7|TRBV7-9
CASIPLGRTHEQYF
>TRBJ1-2|TRBV18
CASSRQGNRGNGYTF
>TRBJ1-5|TRBV2
CASSERTVGQPQHF
>TRBJ2-7|TRBV6-5
CASSYQHGSYEQYF
>TRBJ2-2|TRBV5-1
CASSLRTMGDTGELFF
>TRBJ1-4|TRBV6-6
CASGQIIEKLFF
>TRBJ2-3|TRBV5-1
CASSFPSGGPSTDTQYF
>TRBJ1-5|TRBV5-1
CASSLEQGGGYSNQPQHF
>TRBJ2-4|TRBV4-3
CASSQGGATENIQYF